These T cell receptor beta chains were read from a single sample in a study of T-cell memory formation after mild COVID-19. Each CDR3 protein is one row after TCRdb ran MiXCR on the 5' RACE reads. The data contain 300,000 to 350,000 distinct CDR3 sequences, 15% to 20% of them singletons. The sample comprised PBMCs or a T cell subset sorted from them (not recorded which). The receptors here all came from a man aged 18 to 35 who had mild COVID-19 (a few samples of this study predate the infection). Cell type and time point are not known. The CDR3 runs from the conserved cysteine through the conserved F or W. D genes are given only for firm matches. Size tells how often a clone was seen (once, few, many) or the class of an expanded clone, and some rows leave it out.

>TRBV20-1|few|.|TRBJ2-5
TGCAGTGCCATAATAAACCGAGAGACCCAGTACTTC
CSAIINRETQYF
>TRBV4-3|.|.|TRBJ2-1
TGCGCCAGCAGCCAAGAACTCGCGGTGAATGAGCAGTTCTTC
CASSQELAVNEQFF
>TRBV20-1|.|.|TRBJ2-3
TGCAGTGCTATCATCGGGGCCTTCACAGATACGCAGTATTTT
CSAIIGAFTDTQYF
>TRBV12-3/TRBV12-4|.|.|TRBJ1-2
TGTGCCAGCAGTCCTACATGGTCCGAAGCCTATGGCTACACCTTC
CASSPTWSEAYGYTF
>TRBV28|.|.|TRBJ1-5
TGTGCCAGCAGCACCCCGGGTAGGGGCCCCAATCAGCCCCAGCATTTT
CASSTPGRGPNQPQHF
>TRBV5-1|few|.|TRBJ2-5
TGCGCCAGCAGCTCACGGACATATTCCGGGACCCAGTACTTC
CASSSRTYSGTQYF
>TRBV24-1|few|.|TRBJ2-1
TGTGCCACCAGTGATGCCTACAATGAGCAGTTCTTC
CATSDAYNEQFF
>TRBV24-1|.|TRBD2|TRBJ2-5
TGTGCCACCAGATCTAGCGGGGGAAACCAAGAGACCCAGTACTTC
CATRSSGGNQETQYF
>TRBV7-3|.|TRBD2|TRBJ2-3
TGTGCCAGCAGCTGGGGGACTAGCGGGGCAGATACGCAGTATTTT
CASSWGTSGADTQYF
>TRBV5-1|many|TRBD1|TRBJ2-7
TGCGCCAGCAGCTTGGGGGGGACAGGCGCCTACGAGCAGTACTTC
CASSLGGTGAYEQYF
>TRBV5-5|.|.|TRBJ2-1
TGTGCCAGCAGCTTGGGCCGACCCCAGTTCTTC
CASSLGRPQFF
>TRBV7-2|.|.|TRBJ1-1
TGTGCCAGCAGCTTAACGGGTCTCGGAGCTTTCTTT
CASSLTGLGAFF
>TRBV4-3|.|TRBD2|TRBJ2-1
TGCGCCAGCAGCCCGACTAGCGGGGGGCCTAATGAGCAGTTCTTC
CASSPTSGGPNEQFF
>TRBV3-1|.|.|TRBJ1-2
TGTGCCAGCAGCCAAGGACAGGTTGGCTACACCTTC
CASSQGQVGYTF
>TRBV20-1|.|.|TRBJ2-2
TGCAGTGCTAGAGATCCGGGGAACACCGGGGAGCTGTTTTTT
CSARDPGNTGELFF
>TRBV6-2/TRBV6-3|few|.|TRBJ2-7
TGTGCCAGCAGTTACAATCCGGGACCTCAGAAGTACGAGCAGTACTTC
CASSYNPGPQKYEQYF
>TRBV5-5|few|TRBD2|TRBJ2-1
TGTGCCAGCGGACCGGGGCGGGGGGGCTACAATGAGCAGTTCTTC
CASGPGRGGYNEQFF
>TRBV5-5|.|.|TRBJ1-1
TGTGCCAGCAGCCGTCCCGGGACTCTGAACACTGAAGCTTTCTTT
CASSRPGTLNTEAFF
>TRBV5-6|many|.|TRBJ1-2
TGTGCCAGCAGCTTGGCCCTCGCTAACTATGGCTACACCTTC
CASSLALANYGYTF
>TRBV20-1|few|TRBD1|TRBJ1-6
TGCAGTGCGTCGGGACAGGCCCTTTCGGCCCTCCACTTT
CSASGQALSALHF
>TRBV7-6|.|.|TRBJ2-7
TGTGCCAGCAGCTTAGGGAGCCACAGCTACGAGCAGTACTTC
CASSLGSHSYEQYF
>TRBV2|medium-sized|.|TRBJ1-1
TGTGCCAGCAGTGAGAGGAGGTACACTGAAGCTTTCTTT
CASSERRYTEAFF
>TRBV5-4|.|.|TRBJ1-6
TGTGCCAGCAGTTGGGCCGGGCTCCCTAATTCACCCCTCCACTTT
CASSWAGLPNSPLHF
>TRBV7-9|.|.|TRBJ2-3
TGTGCCAGCAGCTTAGCGGGAGATCCAGATACGCAGTATTTT
CASSLAGDPDTQYF
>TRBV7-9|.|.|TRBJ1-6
TGTGCCAGCAGCGATAGGCTTCGGGATTCACCCCTCCACTTT
CASSDRLRDSPLHF
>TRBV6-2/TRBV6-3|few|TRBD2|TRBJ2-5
TGTGCCAGCAGTTACGGCGGGGGGGCTGGAGAGACCCAGTACTTC
CASSYGGGAGETQYF
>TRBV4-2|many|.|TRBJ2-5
TGTGCCAGCAGCCCCCAATGGGACAACCAAGAGACCCAGTACTTC
CASSPQWDNQETQYF
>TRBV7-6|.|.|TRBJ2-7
TGTGCCAGCAGCATGACGGTATACGAGCAGTACTTC
CASSMTVYEQYF
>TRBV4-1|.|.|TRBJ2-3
TGCGCCAGCAGCCAAGGAGTCAGTTCTTCAGATACGCAGTATTTT
CASSQGVSSSDTQYF
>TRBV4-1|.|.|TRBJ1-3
TGCGCCAGCAGCCAGGGGGGGCCGAACTCTGGAAACACCATATATTTT
CASSQGGPNSGNTIYF
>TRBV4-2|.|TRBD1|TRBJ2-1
TGTGCCAGCAGCCGGAAGCCCGGGACAGGGCCCGGAGATGAGCAGTTCTTC
CASSRKPGTGPGDEQFF
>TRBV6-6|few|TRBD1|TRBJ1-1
TGTGCCAGCAGTTACTCGACAGGGGGCTTGGGCACTGAAGCTTTCTTT
CASSYSTGGLGTEAFF
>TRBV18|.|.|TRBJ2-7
TGTGCCAGCTCACCCCTGTCTTTAACCTACGAGCAGTACTTC
CASSPLSLTYEQYF
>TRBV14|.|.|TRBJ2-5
TGTGCCAGCAGCCAGGTCCGACTCCGGAATCGAGAGACCCAGTACTTC
CASSQVRLRNRETQYF
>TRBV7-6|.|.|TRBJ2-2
TGTGCCAGCAGCTTAAGGGTTATCGGGGACACCGGGGAGCTGTTTTTT
CASSLRVIGDTGELFF
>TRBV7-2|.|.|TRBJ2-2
TGTGCCAGCAGACTAGGGGGTCCCGGGGAGCTGTTTTTT
CASRLGGPGELFF
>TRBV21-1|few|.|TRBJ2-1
TGTGCCAGCAACCCCCCTCTAAGCGGGGGGGCAATTGAGCAGTTCTTC
CASNPPLSGGAIEQFF
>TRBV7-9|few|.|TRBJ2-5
TGTGCCAGTTGGGGGAGCAAAGAGACCCAGTACTTC
CASWGSKETQYF
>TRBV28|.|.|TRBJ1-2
TGTGCCAGCAGTCGTAGCCCGGGCTCGGACTATGGCTACACCTTC
CASSRSPGSDYGYTF
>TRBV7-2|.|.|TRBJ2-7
TGTGCCAGCAGCCGCCTCCGGGAGACCTACGAGCAGTACTTC
CASSRLRETYEQYF
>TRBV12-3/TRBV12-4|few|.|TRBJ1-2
TGTGCCAGCAGGGAACGGGCTAACTATGGCTACACCTTC
CASRERANYGYTF
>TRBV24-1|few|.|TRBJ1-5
TGTGCCACCGGGCGGGGGATTGAGCCCCAGCATTTT
CATGRGIEPQHF
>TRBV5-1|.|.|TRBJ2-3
TGCGCCAGCAGCTTGGACGGCAGAGATTCAGATACGCAGTATTTT
CASSLDGRDSDTQYF
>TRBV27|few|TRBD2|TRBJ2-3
TGTGCCAGCAGTTCTTGGACTAGCGGCACAGATACGCAGTATTTT
CASSSWTSGTDTQYF
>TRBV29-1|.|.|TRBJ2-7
TGCAGCGTTCCCCGGGGTAAGAGATACGAGCAGTACTTC
CSVPRGKRYEQYF
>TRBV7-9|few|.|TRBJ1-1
TGTGCCAGCAGAGGGGTACCGGCTGAAGCTTTCTTT
CASRGVPAEAFF
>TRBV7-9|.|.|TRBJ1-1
TGTGCCAGCAGCTTATGGCGCACTGAAGCTTTCTTT
CASSLWRTEAFF
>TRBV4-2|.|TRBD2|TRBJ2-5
TGTGCCAGCAGCCAAGATAGGGTATCGATCCTAGCGGGAGTCGCGGCCCAGTACTTC
CASSQDRVSILAGVAAQYF
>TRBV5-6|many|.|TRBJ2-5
TGTGCCAGCAGCTTTTCTGCAGGGAGAGAGACCCAGTACTTC
CASSFSAGRETQYF
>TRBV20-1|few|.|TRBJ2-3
TGCAGTGCTAAAACCCCCTCCCCAGATACGCAGTATTTT
CSAKTPSPDTQYF
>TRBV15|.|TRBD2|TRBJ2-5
TGTGCCACCAGCAGAGATTCCCATCTAGCGGGGGTAATAGAGACCCAGTACTTC
CATSRDSHLAGVIETQYF